There are a few counts of the clone carrying this T cell receptor (beta chain). Every bit of the isolated RNA underwent reverse transcription, so sequencing read expressed TCRB transcripts. Repertoires were generated with immunoSEQ multiplex PCR, while TCRdb's copy carries only in-frame clones and drops some. The sample records just over 600,000 clones, roughly a sixth being singletons. V was pared by 5 bases and J by 7 bases, with 15 bases between. Germline V gene data show CDR1 as GTSNPN and CDR2 as SVGIG (reference sequence). The CDR3 is 14 residues long. This sample is drawn from a study of beta chain features in type 1 diabetes.

The chain carries TRBV30 and TRBJ1-6; D unresolved. This sequence was found in a man younger than 35 in good health. Sequencing input: naive CD4+ T cells from blood. The CDR3: CAWAPGRLNSPLHF. For the CDR3, the DNA is TGTGCCTGGGCCCCCGGGCGCCTAAATTCACCCCTCCACTTT. Using reference TRBV30 and TRBJ1-6 for the parts outside the CDR3, the full variable domain is SQTIHQWPATLVQPVGSPLSLECTVEGTSNPNLYWYRQAAGRGLQLLFYSVGIGQISSEVPQNLSASRPQDRQFILSSKKLLLSDSGFYLCAWAPGRLNSPLHFGNGTRLTVT.